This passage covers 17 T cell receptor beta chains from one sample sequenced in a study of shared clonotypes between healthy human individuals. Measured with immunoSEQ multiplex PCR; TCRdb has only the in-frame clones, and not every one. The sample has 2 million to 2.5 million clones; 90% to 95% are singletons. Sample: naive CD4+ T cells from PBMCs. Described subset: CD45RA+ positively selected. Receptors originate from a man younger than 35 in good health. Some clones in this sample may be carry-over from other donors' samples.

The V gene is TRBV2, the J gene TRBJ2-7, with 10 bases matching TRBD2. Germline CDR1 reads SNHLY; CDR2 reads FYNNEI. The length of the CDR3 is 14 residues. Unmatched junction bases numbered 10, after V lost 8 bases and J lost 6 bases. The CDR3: CASGYLAGGSEQYF. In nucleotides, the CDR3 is TGTGCCAGCGGCTACTTAGCGGGAGGTTCCGAGCAGTACTTC.

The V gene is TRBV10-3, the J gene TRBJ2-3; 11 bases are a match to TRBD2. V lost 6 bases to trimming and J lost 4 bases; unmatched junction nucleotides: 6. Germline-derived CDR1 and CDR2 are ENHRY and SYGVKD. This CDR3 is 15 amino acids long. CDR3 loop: CAISHSGRAPDTQYF. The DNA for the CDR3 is TGTGCCATCAGCCATAGCGGGAGGGCCCCAGATACGCAGTATTTT.

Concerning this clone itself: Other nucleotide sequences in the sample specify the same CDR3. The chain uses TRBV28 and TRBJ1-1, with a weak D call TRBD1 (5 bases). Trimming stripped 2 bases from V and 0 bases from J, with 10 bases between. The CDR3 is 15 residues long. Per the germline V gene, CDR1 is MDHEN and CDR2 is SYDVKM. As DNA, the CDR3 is TGTGCCAGCAGTTTACCCGGGACGGTGAACACTGAAGCTTTCTTT. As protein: CASSLPGTVNTEAFF.

As DNA, the CDR3 is TGTGCCAGCAGAGGCAGGGTTGCTTATGGCTACACCTTC. Translating it yields CASRGRVAYGYTF. The genes are TRBV7-2 and TRBJ1-2, with D perhaps TRBD1 (5 bases). This CDR3 region has 13 residues. Germline CDR1 is SGHTA and CDR2 is FQGNSA. Trimming took 6 bases from V and 5 from J, leaving 13 bases between them. The full variable domain, rest sourced from reference TRBV7-2 and TRBJ1-2, is GAGVSQSPSNKVTEKGKDVELRCDPISGHTALYWYRQSLGQGLEFLIYFQGNSAPDKSGLPSDRFSAERTGGSVSTLTIQRTQQEDSAVYLCASRGRVAYGYTFGSGTRLTVV.

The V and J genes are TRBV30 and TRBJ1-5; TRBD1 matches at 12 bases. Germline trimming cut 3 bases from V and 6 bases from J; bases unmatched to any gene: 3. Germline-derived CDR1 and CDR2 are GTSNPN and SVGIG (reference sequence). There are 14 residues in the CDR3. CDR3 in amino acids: CAWRGQGAGQPQHF. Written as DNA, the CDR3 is TGTGCCTGGAGGGGACAGGGGGCCGGTCAGCCCCAGCATTTT.

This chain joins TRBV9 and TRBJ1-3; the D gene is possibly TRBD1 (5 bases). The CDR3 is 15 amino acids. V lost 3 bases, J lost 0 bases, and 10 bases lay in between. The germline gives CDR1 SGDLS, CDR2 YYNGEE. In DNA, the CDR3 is TGTGCCAGCAGCGGAGGGGTCCTCTCTGGAAACACCATATATTTT. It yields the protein CASSGGVLSGNTIYF. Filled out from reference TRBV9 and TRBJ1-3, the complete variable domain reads DSGVTQTPKHLITATGQRVTLRCSPRSGDLSVYWYQQSLDQGLQFLIQYYNGEERAKGNILERFSAQQFPDLHSELNLSSLELGDSALYFCASSGGVLSGNTIYFGEGSWLTVV.

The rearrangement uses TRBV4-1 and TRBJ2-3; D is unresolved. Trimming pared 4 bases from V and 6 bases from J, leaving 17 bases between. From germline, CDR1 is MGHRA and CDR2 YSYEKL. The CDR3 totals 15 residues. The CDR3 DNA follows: TGCGCCAGCAGCCTAGGGCCAACGGCTCCCGATACGCAGTATTTT. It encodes CASSLGPTAPDTQYF.

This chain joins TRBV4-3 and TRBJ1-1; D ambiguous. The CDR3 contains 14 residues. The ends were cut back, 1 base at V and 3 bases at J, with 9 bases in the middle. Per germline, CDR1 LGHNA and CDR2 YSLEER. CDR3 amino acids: CASSQVISDTEAFF. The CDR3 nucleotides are TGCGCCAGCAGCCAAGTAATAAGTGACACTGAAGCTTTCTTT.

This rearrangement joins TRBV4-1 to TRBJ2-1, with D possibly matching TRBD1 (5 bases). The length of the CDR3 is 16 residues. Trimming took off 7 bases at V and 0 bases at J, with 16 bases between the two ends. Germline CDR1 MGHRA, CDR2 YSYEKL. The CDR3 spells CASNQGILGSYNEQFF. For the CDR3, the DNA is TGCGCCAGCAACCAGGGAATTTTAGGCTCCTACAATGAGCAGTTCTTC.

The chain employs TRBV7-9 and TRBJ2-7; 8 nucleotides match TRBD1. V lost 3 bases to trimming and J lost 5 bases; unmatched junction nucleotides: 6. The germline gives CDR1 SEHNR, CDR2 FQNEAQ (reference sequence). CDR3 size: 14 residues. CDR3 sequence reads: CASSFTQGANEQYF. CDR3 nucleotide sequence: TGTGCCAGCAGCTTTACCCAGGGGGCGAACGAGCAGTACTTC.

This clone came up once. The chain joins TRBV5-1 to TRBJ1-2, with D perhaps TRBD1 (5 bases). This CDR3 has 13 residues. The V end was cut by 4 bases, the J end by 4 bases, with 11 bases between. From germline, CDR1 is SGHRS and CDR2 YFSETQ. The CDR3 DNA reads TGCGCCAGCAGCCACGACAGCACCTATGGCTACACCTTC. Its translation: CASSHDSTYGYTF. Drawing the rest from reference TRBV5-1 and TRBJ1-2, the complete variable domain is KAGVTQTPRYLIKTRGQQVTLSCSPISGHRSVSWYQQTPGQGLQFLFEYFSETQRNKGNFPGRFSGRQFSNSRSEMNVSTLELGDSALYLCASSHDSTYGYTFGSGTRLTVV.

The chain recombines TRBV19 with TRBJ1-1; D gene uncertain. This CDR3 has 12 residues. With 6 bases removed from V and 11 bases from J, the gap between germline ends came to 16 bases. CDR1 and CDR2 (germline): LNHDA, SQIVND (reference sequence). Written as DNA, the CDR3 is TGTGCCAGTAGCGCCGCCGTAGAACCGGCTTTCTTT. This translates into CASSAAVEPAFF.

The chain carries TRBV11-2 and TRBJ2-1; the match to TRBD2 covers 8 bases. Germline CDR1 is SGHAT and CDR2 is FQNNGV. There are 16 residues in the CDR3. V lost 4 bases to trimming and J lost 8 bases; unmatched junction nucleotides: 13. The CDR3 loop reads CASSSWRGGTRDEQFF. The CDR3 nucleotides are TGTGCCAGCAGCTCCTGGCGCGGGGGGACCAGGGATGAGCAGTTCTTC. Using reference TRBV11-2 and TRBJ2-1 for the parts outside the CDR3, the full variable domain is EAGVAQSPRYKIIEKRQSVAFWCNPISGHATLYWYQQILGQGPKLLIQFQNNGVVDDSQLPKDRFSAERLKGVDSTLKIQPAKLEDSAVYLCASSSWRGGTRDEQFFGPGTRLTVL.

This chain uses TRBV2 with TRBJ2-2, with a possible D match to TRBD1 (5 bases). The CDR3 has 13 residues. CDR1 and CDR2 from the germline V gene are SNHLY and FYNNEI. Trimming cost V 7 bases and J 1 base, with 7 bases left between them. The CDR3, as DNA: TGTGCCAGCACCGGACAGAACACCGGGGAGCTGTTTTTT. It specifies CASTGQNTGELFF.

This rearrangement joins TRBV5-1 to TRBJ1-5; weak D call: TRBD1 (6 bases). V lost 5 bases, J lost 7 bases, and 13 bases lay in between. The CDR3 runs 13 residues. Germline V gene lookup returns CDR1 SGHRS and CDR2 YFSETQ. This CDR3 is CASSQGIDQPQHF. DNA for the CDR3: TGCGCCAGCAGTCAGGGGATCGACCAGCCCCAGCATTTT. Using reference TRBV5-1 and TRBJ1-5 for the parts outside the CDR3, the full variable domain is KAGVTQTPRYLIKTRGQQVTLSCSPISGHRSVSWYQQTPGQGLQFLFEYFSETQRNKGNFPGRFSGRQFSNSRSEMNVSTLELGDSALYLCASSQGIDQPQHFGDGTRLSIL.

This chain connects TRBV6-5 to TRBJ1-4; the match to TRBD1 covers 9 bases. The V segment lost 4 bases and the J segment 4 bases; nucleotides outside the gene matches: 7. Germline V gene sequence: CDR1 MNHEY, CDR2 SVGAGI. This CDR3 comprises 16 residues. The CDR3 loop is CASSSARDRDNEKLFF. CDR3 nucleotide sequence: TGTGCCAGCAGTTCGGCCCGGGACAGGGATAATGAAAAACTGTTTTTT.

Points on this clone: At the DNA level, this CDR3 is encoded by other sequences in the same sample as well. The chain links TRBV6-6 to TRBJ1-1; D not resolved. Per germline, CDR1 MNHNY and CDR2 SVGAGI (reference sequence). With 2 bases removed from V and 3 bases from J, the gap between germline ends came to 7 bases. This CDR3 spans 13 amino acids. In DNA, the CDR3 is TGTGCCAGCAGTTACCGGGCGGACACTGAAGCTTTCTTT. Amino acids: CASSYRADTEAFF.